Below, 9 T cell receptor beta chains from the same sample are listed, as sequenced in a study of blood T cell repertoires in COVID-19. Method: immunoSEQ multiplex PCR; TCRdb's copy keeps in-frame clones and lacks some. Among fewer than 250,000 clones listed, less than 90% were seen once. Specimen: peripheral blood. The source of these receptors is a man aged 40-49 years with acute or convalescent COVID-19.

This clone has only one observation. Other nucleotide sequences from this sample produce the same CDR3. CDR3 protein: CASSFGQGDTGELFF. CDR3 sequence (DNA): TGCGCCAGCAGCTTCGGACAGGGCGACACCGGGGAGCTGTTTTTT. The genes are TRBV5-1 and TRBJ2-2, with 8 bases identical to TRBD1. The V and J ends lost 2 bases and 3 bases, in that order; junction bases with no gene match: 3. The V gene's germline CDR1 is SGHRS and CDR2 YFSETQ. This CDR3 is 15 amino acids long.

V and J are TRBV28 and TRBJ1-1, with TRBD1 matching 8 bases. The CDR3 has 17 residues. Germline V lookup: CDR1 MDHEN, CDR2 SYDVKM. The J segment lost 0 bases and the V segment lost 7 bases, leaving 13 bases of the junction unmatched. The CDR3 reads CASNSPGQASLNTEAFF. The CDR3 coding sequence is TGTGCCAGCAACTCTCCGGGACAGGCTTCTCTGAACACTGAAGCTTTCTTT. The whole variable domain, filled in from reference TRBV28 and TRBJ1-1, reads DVKVTQSSRYLVKRTGEKVFLECVQDMDHENMFWYRQDPGLGLRLIYFSYDVKMKEKGDIPEGYSVSREKKERFSLILESASTNQTSMYLCASNSPGQASLNTEAFFGQGTRLTVV.

The chain joins TRBV7-9 to TRBJ1-4; 8 nucleotides agree with TRBD1. CDR1 is SEHNR and CDR2 is FQNEAQ in the germline V gene (reference sequence). This CDR3 spans 18 amino acids. With 4 bases clipped from V and 2 bases from J, the junction kept 12 bases outside the gene matches. CDR3 nucleotide sequence: TGTGCCAGCAGCTCCCCCTGGCAGGGGGCTGGTACTAATGAAAAACTGTTTTTT. This codes for CASSSPWQGAGTNEKLFF.

This chain joins TRBV24-1 and TRBJ1-5; tentatively, D is TRBD1 (6 bases). The CDR3 is 19 amino acids. CDR1 is KGHDR and CDR2 is SFDVKD in the germline V gene. Trimming shortened V by 2 bases and J by 6 bases, and 25 bases separated the two germline ends. Here the CDR3 reads CATSDSSPSRGDIGQPQHF. Here the CDR3 DNA reads TGTGCCACCAGTGATTCCTCCCCTTCCCGGGGGGACATCGGTCAGCCCCAGCATTTT.

The chain couples TRBV13 to TRBJ2-5; TRBD2 agrees at 12 bases. V trimming: 7 bases; J trimming: 5 bases; junction bases outside the gene matches: 8. This CDR3 has 15 amino acids. In germline, CDR1 is PRHDT, CDR2 FYEKMQ (reference sequence). CDR3 DNA sequence: TGTGCCAGCACCGAGAGGACTAGCGGGGTGGAGACCCAGTACTTC. Translated, it gives CASTERTSGVETQYF.

This clone was seen a handful of times. V and J are TRBV5-1 and TRBJ2-2; no definite D call. This CDR3 region has 14 residues. Germline CDR1 reads SGHRS; CDR2 reads YFSETQ. V lost 0 bases, J lost 1 base, and 4 bases lay in between. CDR3 DNA sequence: TGCGCCAGCAGCTTGGAGAGGAACACCGGGGAGCTGTTTTTT. Translated: CASSLERNTGELFF.

The rearrangement joins TRBV18 to TRBJ2-2; 9 bases are shared with TRBD1. The length of the CDR3 is 17 residues. Germline V gene lookup returns CDR1 KGHSH and CDR2 LQKENI. The V and J ends lost 3 bases and 7 bases, in that order; junction bases with no gene match: 12. The CDR3 DNA follows: TGTGCCAGCTCACCGACCTCTCCGGGACAGGGCGGCGGGGAGCTGTTTTTT. Translated, it gives CASSPTSPGQGGGELFF.

This clone showed up just once. V is TRBV24-1 and J is TRBJ2-5, with D hard to call. The germline gives CDR1 KGHDR, CDR2 SFDVKD. CDR3 length equals 14 residues. V was shortened by 3 bases and J by 5 bases, with 12 bases between the two germline ends. The CDR3 bases are TGTGCCACCAGTGATCAGGCCGGCCGGGAGACCCAGTACTTC. Its translation is CATSDQAGRETQYF.

This sequence joins TRBV6-5 and TRBJ1-2; D perhaps matches TRBD1 (5 bases). CDR3 size: 15 residues. Germline CDR1 reads MNHEY; CDR2 reads SVGAGI. V was shortened by 6 bases and J by 0 bases, with 14 bases between the two germline ends. CDR3 region: CASRSLGTSNYGYTF. As DNA, the CDR3 is TGTGCCAGCAGATCCCTCGGGACTTCTAACTATGGCTACACCTTC.